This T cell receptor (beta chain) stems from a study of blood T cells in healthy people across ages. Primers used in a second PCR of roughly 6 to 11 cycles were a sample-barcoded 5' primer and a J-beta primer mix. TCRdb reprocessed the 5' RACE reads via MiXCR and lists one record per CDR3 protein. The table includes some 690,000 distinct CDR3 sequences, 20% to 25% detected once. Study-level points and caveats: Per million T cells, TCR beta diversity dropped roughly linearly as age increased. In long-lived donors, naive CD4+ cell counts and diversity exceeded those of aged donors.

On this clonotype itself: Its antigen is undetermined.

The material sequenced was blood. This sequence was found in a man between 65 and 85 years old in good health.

CDR3 amino acids: CAISGTVGTGQGNEKLFF. The DNA for the CDR3 is TGTGCCATCAGTGGGACTGTGGGCACGGGACAAGGAAATGAAAAACTGTTTTTT. The V call is TRBV10-3, the J call TRBJ1-4; D perhaps matches TRBD1 (6 bases). The CDR3 extends over 18 amino acids. Germline-derived CDR1 and CDR2 are ENHRY and SYGVKD. V was trimmed by 4 bases and J by 5 bases, leaving 23 bases between them.